This T cell receptor beta chain emerged from a study of blood T cell repertoires in COVID-19. Study in general: PBMCs, B-cell-depleted T cells, or T cells were the source of the cDNA or gDNA that made up the material.

Measured with immunoSEQ multiplex PCR; TCRdb has only the in-frame clones, and not every one. The data show some 320,000 clones, with around 90% seen just once and 2.6% held by the top ten. Sequencing used PBMCs or T cells enriched from blood (not recorded which). The clonotype comes from a man between 60 and 75 years old who had recovered from COVID-19.

This CDR3 is CASSLDNRAGQPQHF. The CDR3 bases are TGTGCCAGCAGCTTAGATAACAGGGCGGGTCAGCCCCAGCATTTT. The chain has TRBV7-6 and TRBJ1-5; tentative D call: TRBD1 (6 bases). This CDR3 has 15 amino acids. Trimming took 1 base from V and 6 from J, leaving 13 bases between them. CDR1 is SGHVS, CDR2 FNYEAQ, per germline.